These 2 T cell receptor beta chains originate from one sample sequenced in a study of blood T cell repertoires in COVID-19. Data came from immunoSEQ multiplex PCR; TCRdb stores just in-frame clones and leaves some out. Of roughly 350,000 clones in the sample, approximately 87% were seen once. Specimen: peripheral blood. The receptors here all came from a woman in her fifties or sixties with COVID-19, enrolled during active disease.

The rearrangement links TRBV19 to TRBJ1-1; 7 bases are shared with TRBD1. The V and J ends lost 11 bases and 6 bases, in that order; junction bases with no gene match: 12. The V gene's germline CDR1 is LNHDA and CDR2 SQIVND (reference sequence). This CDR3 has 13 amino acids. The CDR3 bases are TGTGCCTGCAAGGGGGCAATGGGGTCTGAAGCTTTCTTT. Protein sequence: CACKGAMGSEAFF.

This sequence joins TRBV28 and TRBJ1-5, with 7 bases that match TRBD1. This CDR3 comprises 11 residues. CDR1 and CDR2 (germline): MDHEN, SYDVKM. V gave up 3 bases and J gave up 11 bases; unmatched junction bases: 1. The CDR3 DNA reads TGTGCCAGCAGTTTCGGGACAGCCCAGCATTTT. Amino acids: CASSFGTAQHF.